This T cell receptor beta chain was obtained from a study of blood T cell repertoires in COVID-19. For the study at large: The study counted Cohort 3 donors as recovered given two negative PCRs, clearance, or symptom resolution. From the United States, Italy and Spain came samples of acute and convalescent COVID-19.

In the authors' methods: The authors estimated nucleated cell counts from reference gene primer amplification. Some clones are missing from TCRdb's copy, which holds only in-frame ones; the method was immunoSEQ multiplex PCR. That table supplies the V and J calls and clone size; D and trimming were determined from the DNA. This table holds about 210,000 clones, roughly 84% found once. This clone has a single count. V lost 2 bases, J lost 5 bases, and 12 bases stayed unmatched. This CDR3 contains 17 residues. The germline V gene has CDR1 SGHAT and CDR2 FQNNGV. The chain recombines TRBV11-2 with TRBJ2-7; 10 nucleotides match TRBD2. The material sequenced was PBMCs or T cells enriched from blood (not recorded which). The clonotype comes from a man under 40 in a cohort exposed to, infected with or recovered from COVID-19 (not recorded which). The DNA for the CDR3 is TGTGCCAGCAGCTTAAGTCCGCCTAGCGGGAGTAGCGACGAGCAGTACTTC. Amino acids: CASSLSPPSGSSDEQYF.